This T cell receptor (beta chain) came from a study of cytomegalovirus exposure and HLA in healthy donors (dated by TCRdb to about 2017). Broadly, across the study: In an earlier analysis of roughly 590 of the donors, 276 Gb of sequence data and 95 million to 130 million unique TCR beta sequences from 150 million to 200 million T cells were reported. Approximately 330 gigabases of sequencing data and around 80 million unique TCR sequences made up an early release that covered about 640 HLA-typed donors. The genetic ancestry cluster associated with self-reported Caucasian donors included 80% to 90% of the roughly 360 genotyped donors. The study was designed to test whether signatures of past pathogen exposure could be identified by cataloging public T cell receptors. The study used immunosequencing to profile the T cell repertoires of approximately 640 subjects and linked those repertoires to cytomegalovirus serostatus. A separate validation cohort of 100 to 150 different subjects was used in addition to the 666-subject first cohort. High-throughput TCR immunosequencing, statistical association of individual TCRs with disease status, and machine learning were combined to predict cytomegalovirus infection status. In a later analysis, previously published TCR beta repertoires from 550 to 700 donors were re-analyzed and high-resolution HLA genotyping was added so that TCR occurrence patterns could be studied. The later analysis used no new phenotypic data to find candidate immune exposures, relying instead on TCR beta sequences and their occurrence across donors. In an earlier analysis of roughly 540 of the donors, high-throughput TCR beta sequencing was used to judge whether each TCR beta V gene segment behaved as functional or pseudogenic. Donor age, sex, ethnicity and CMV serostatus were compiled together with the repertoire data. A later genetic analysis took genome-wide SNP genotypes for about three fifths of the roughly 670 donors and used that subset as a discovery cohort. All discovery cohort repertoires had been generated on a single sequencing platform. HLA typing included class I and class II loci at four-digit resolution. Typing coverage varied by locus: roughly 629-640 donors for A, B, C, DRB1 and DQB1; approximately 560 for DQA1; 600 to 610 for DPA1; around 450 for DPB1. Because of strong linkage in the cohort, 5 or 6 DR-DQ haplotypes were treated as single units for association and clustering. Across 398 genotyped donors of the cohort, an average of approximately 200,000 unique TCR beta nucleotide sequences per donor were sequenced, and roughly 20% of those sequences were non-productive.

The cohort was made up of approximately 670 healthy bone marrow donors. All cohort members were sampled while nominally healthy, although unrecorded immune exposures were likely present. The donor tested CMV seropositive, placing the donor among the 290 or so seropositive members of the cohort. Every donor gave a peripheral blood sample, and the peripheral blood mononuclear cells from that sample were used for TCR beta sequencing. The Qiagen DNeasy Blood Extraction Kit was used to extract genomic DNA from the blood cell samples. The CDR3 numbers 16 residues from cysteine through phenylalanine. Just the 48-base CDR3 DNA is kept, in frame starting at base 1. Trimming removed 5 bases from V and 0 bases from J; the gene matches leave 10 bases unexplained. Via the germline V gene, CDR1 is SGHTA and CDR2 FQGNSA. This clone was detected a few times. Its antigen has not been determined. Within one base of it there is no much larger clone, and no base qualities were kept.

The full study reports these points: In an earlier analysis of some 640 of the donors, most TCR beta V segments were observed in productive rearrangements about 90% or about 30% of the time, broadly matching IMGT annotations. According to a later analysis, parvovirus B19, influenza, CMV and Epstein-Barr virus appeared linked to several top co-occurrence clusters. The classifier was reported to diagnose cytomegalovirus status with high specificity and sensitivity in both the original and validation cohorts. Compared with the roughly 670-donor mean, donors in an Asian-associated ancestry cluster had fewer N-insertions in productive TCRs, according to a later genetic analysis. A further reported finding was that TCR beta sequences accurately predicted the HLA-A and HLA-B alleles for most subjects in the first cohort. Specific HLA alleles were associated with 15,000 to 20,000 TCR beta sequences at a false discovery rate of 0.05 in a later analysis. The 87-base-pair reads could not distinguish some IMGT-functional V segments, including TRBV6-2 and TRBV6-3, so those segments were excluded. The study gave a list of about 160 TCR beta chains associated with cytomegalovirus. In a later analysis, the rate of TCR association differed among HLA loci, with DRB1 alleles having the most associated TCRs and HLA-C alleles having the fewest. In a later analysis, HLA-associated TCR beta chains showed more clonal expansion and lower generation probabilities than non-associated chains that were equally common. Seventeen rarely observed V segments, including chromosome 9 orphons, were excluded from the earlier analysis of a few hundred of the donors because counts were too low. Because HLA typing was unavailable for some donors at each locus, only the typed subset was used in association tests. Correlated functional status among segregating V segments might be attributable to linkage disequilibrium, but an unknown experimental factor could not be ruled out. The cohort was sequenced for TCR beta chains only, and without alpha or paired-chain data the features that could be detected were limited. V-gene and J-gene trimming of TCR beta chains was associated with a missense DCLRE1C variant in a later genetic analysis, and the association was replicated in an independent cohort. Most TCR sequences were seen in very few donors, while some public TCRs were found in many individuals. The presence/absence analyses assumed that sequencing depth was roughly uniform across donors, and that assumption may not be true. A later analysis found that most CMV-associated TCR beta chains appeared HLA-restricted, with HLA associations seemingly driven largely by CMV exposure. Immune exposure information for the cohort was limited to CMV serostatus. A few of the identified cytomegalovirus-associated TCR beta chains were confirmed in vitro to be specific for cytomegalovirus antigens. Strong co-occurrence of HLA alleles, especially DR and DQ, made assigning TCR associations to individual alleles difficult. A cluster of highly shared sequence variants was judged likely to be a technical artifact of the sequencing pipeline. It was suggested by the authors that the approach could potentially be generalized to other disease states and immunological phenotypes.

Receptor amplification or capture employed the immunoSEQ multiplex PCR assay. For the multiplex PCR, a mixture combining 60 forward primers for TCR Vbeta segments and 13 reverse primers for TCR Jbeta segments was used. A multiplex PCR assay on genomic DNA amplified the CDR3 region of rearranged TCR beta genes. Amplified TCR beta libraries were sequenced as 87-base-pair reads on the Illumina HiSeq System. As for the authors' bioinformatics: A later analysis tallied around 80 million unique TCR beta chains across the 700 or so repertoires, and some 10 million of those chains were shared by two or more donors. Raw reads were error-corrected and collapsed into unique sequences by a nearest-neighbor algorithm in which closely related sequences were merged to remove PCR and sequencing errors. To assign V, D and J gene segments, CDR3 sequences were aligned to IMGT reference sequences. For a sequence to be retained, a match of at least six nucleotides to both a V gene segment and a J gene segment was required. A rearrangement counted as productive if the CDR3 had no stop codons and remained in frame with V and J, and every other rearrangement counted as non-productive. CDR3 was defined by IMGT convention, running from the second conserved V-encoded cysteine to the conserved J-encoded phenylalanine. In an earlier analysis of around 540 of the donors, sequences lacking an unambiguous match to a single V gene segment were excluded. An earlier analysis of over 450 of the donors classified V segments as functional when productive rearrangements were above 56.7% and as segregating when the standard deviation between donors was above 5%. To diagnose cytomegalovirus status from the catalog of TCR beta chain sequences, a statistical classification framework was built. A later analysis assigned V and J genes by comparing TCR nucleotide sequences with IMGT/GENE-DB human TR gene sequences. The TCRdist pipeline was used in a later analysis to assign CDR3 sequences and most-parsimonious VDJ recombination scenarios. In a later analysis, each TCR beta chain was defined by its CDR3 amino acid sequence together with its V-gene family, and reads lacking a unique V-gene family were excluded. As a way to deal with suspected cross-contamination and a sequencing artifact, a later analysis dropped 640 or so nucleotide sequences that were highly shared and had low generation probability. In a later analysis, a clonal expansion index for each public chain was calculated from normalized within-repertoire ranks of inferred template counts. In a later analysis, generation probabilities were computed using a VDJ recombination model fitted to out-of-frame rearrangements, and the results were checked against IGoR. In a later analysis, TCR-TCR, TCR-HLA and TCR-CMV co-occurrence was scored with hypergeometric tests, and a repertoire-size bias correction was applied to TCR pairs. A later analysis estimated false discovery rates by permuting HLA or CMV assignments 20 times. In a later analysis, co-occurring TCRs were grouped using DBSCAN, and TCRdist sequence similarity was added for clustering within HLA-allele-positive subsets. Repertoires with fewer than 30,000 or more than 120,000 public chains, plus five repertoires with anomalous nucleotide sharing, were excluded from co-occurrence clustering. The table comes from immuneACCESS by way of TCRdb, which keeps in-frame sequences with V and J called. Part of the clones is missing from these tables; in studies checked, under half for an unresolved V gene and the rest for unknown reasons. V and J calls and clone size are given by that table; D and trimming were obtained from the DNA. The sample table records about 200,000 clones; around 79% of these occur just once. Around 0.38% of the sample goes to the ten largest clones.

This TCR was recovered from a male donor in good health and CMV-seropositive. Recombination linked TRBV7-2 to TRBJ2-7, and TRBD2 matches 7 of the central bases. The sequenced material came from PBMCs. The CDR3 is CASSPSSSGLSYEQYF. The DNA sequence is TGTGCCAGCAGCCCGAGTTCTAGCGGCCTCTCCTACGAGCAGTACTTC.